This T cell receptor (beta chain) is drawn from a study of CD8 T cells in Susac syndrome. Overall study: Among the Susac syndrome patients sequenced, over 5 had active disease and 8 or 9 were in remission. Study results and caveats: The total CD8+ repertoires contained 15 to 20 Susac-specific public clones, and the CD8+ TEMRA repertoires contained about 5.

Random hexamers served to reverse transcribe about 0.45 to 1 ug RNA. Using its own MiXCR run on the immunoSEQ multiplex PCR reads, TCRdb lists one record per CDR3 protein. The repertoire holds some 200,000 distinct CDR3 sequences, with 95% as singletons. As for this clonotype: No antigen is known for it.

Fulfillment of recently defined diagnostic criteria for definite or probable disease was shown by the patients with Susac syndrome. CDR1 SNHLY and CDR2 FYNNEI come from the germline V gene. V lost 3 bases, J lost 0 bases, and 11 bases lay in between. The CDR3 contains 15 residues. This chain links TRBV2 with TRBJ1-2; D gene uncertain. Specimen: CD8+ T cells from PBMCs. This receptor was identified in a human donor with Susac syndrome. Here the CDR3 reads CASSDEQIANYGYTF. CDR3 bases: TGTGCCAGCAGTGATGAACAGATCGCTAACTATGGCTACACCTTC.